This T cell receptor (beta chain) was recorded in a study of spatial heterogeneity in lung cancer. Across the study: Across the raw uncorrected reads, a unique TCR and UMI combination was observed, on average, more than ten times.

V gave up 6 bases and J gave up 4 bases, with 13 bases separating them. CDR3 size: 14 residues. In germline, CDR1 is MNHNS, CDR2 SASEGT. Each CDR3 protein is one row after TCRdb ran MiXCR on the 5' RACE reads. Altogether about 27,000 distinct CDR3 sequences are present, around 7.4% being singletons, with the ten largest covering approximately 25%. Study observations and caveats: The number of expanded tumor alpha and beta chains correlated with mutation number. Expanded TCR counts, ubiquitous and regional, correlated respectively with ubiquitous and regional nonsynonymous mutation counts.

A word on this clonotype: The antigen is undetermined.

Time point denoted: sample taken at primary tumor resection. From tumor, nontumor lung or frozen PBMC, whole RNA was taken unsorted for sequencing. Sequenced material: lung tumor tissue, taken at surgery. The chain employs TRBV6-1 and TRBJ1-5, with D perhaps matching TRBD1 (5 bases). This sequence was found in a male donor with early-stage non-small cell lung cancer. CDR3 DNA: TGTGCCAGCAGCGGGACCCCATTAAATCAGCCCCAGCATTTT. Protein product: CASSGTPLNQPQHF.